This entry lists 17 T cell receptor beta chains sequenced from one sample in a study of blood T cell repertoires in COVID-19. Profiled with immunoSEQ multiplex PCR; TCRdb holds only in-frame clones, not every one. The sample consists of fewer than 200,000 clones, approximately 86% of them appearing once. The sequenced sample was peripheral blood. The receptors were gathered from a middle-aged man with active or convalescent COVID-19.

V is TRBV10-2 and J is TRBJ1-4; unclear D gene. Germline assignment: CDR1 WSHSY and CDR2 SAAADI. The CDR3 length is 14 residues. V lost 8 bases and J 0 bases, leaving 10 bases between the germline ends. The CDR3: CASRPTPTNEKLFF. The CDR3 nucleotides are TGCGCCAGCCGACCGACACCAACTAATGAAAAACTGTTTTTT.

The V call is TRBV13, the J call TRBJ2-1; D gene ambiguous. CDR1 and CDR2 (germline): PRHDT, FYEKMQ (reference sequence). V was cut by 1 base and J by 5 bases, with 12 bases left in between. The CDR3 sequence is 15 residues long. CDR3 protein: CASSLVLVPDNEQFF. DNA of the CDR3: TGTGCCAGCAGCTTAGTCTTAGTCCCCGACAATGAGCAGTTCTTC.

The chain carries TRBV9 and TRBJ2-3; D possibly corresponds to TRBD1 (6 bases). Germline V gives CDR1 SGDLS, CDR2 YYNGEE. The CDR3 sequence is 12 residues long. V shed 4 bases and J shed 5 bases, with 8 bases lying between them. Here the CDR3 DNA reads TGTGCCAGCAGCAAGACAGGAGATACGCAGTATTTT. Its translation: CASSKTGDTQYF.

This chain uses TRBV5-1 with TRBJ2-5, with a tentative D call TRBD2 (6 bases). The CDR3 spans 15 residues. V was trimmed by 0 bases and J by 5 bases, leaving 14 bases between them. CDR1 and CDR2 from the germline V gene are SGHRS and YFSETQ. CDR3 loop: CASSLGGNREETQYF. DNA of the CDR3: TGCGCCAGCAGCTTGGGGGGGAATCGGGAGGAGACCCAGTACTTC.

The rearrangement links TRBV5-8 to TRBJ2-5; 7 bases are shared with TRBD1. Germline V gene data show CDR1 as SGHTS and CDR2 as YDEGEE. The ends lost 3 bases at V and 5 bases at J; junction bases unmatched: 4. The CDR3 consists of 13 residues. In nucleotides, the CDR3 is TGTGCCAGCAGCTCAGGGGGTTGGGAGACCCAGTACTTC. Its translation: CASSSGGWETQYF.

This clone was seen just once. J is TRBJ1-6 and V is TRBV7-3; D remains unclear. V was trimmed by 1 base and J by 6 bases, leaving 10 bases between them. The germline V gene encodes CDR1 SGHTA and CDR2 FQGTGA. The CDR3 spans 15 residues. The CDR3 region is CASSLISGGNSPLHF. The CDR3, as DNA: TGTGCCAGCAGCTTAATTTCCGGTGGTAATTCACCCCTCCACTTT.

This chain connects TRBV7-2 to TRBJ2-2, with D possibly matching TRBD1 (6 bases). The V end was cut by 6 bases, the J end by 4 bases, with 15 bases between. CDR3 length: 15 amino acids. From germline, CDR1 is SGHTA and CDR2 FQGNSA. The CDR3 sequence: CASSPAPRGTGELFF. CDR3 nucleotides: TGTGCCAGCAGTCCCGCGCCCAGGGGCACCGGGGAGCTGTTTTTT. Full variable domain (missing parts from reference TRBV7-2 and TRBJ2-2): GAGVSQSPSNKVTEKGKDVELRCDPISGHTALYWYRQSLGQGLEFLIYFQGNSAPDKSGLPSDRFSAERTGGSVSTLTIQRTQQEDSAVYLCASSPAPRGTGELFFGEGSRLTVL.

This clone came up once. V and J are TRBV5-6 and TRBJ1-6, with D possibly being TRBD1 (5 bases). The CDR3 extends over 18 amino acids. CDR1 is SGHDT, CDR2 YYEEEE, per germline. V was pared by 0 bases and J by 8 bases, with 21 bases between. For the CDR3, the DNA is TGTGCCAGCAGCTTGGGGGAGGACGGACGGAGGGGTTATTCACCCCTCCACTTT. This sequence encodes CASSLGEDGRRGYSPLHF.

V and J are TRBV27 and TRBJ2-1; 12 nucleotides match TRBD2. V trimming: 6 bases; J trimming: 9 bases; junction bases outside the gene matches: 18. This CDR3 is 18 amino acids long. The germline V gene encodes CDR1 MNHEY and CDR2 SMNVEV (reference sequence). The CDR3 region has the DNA TGTGCCAGCAGCCCCTTCTCTAGCGGGGGGGCCACAAAATTTGAGCAGTTCTTC. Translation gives CASSPFSSGGATKFEQFF.

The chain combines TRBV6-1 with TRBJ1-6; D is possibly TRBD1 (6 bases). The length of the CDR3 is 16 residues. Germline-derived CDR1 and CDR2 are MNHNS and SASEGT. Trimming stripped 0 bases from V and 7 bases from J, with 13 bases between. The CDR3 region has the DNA TGTGCCAGCAGTGAAGCGCTAGGACAGAACAATTCACCCCTCCACTTT. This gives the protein CASSEALGQNNSPLHF.

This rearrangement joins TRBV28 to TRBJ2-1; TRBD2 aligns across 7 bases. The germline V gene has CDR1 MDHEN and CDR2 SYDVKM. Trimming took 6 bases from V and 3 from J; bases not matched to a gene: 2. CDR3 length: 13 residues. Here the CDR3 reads CASSPGGYNEQFF. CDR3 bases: TGTGCCAGCAGCCCGGGGGGCTACAATGAGCAGTTCTTC.

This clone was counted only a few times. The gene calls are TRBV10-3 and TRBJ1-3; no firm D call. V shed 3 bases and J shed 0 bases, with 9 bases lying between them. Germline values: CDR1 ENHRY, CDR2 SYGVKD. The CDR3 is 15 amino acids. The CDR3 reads CAISEPLSSGNTIYF. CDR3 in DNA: TGTGCCATCAGTGAACCCCTGAGCTCTGGAAACACCATATATTTT.

In nucleotides, the CDR3 is TGTGCCAGCAGCCCCTGGGCAGGGGGCGCGGAGGAGCAGTACTTC. Protein: CASSPWAGGAEEQYF. This chain connects TRBV28 to TRBJ2-7, with TRBD1 matching 8 bases. The germline CDR1 and CDR2 sequences are MDHEN and SYDVKM. This CDR3 region has 15 residues. V lost 6 bases, J lost 7 bases, and 14 bases stayed unmatched.

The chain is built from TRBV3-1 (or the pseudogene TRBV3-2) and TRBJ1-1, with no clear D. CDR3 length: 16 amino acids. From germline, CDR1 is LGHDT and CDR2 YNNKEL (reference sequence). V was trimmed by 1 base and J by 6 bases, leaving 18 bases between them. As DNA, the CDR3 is TGTGCCAGCAGCCAAGTATTTAATCAGGCCCCACCTGAAGCTTTCTTT. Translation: CASSQVFNQAPPEAFF.

CDR3 loop: CASSLDPGTGNTIYF. For the CDR3, the DNA is TGTGCCAGCAGCTTAGACCCGGGTACTGGAAACACCATATATTTT. The gene calls are TRBV7-2 and TRBJ1-3; D not resolved. V lost 1 base and J lost 2, with 9 bases in between. The CDR3 spans 15 residues. CDR1 is SGHTA, CDR2 FQGNSA, per germline.

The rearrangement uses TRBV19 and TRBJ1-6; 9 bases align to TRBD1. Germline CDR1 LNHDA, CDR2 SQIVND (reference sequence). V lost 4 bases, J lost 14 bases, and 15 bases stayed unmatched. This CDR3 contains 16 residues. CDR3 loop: CASSRDDRGYSGALHF. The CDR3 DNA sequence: TGTGCCAGTAGTAGAGACGACAGGGGGTATTCAGGTGCCCTCCACTTT. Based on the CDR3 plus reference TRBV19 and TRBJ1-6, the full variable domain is DGGITQSPKYLFRKEGQNVTLSCEQNLNHDAMYWYRQDPGQGLRLIYYSQIVNDFQKGDIAEGYSVSREKKESFPLTVTSAQKNPTAFYLCASSRDDRGYSGALHFGNGTRLTVT.

In nucleotides, the CDR3 is TGTGCCAGCAGCTTAGATCAACTAGCGGGGACCTCCTACAATGAGCAGTTCTTC. Translation: CASSLDQLAGTSYNEQFF. This chain links TRBV7-9 with TRBJ2-1, with 10 bases fitting TRBD2. The CDR3 is made up of 18 amino acids. CDR1 is SEHNR, CDR2 FQNEAQ, per germline (reference sequence). V gave up 1 base and J gave up 0 bases; unmatched junction bases: 6.